Shown below are 32 T cell receptor beta chains from a single sample sequenced in a study of cytomegalovirus exposure and HLA in healthy donors. Libraries were prepared by immunoSEQ multiplex PCR; TCRdb keeps only in-frame clonotypes and omits some of them. The sample consists of 90,000 to 100,000 clones, roughly nine tenths of them appearing once. The sample was PBMCs. Receptors were obtained from a woman aged 25 to 39 in good health and CMV-seronegative.

The J gene is TRBJ2-2, the V gene TRBV11-2; TRBD1 matches 10 bases. V lost 5 bases and J lost 2; bases outside the gene matches: 8. Germline V CDR1 and CDR2: SGHAT, FQNNGV. This CDR3 is 17 amino acids long. The CDR3 DNA reads as TGTGCCAGCAGCCGCCCCCGGGACAGGGGAAACACCGGGGAGCTGTTTTTT. As protein: CASSRPRDRGNTGELFF.

This chain links TRBV28 with TRBJ2-1; TRBD1 might be the D (6 bases). Trimming took off 3 bases at V and 10 bases at J, with 16 bases between the two ends. CDR1 is MDHEN, CDR2 SYDVKM, per germline. The CDR3 consists of 14 residues. The CDR3 DNA sequence: TGTGCCAGCAGTTTCCTCGAGACCCAGGGGGAGCAGTTCTTC. It translates to CASSFLETQGEQFF.

In DNA form, the CDR3 reads TGTGCCAGCAGCTTGGGGACAGGGGTATCCTACGAGCAGTACTTC. Translating gives CASSLGTGVSYEQYF. The V call is TRBV5-4, the J call TRBJ2-7, with 9 bases fitting TRBD1. The CDR3 consists of 15 residues. The germline V gene has CDR1 SGHNT and CDR2 YYREEE (reference sequence). The V gene end was trimmed by 0 bases and the J gene end by 1 base; junction bases not matched to a gene: 2.

This sequence joins TRBV1 and TRBJ2-3; the D call TRBD2 from the table was never checked on the DNA. TRBV1 represents a pseudogene. CDR3 size: 16 residues. CDR3 nucleotides: TGCACCAGCAGCCAAGTTCTAGCGGGTTGCACAGATACGCAGTATTTT. Residues: CTSSQVLAGCTDTQYF.

The chain joins TRBV6-5 to TRBJ1-3; unclear D gene. There are 14 residues in the CDR3. From germline, CDR1 is MNHEY and CDR2 SVGAGI. The ends were cut back, 5 bases at V and 2 bases at J, with 10 bases in the middle. The CDR3 here is CASSVSSTGNTIYF. The CDR3 coding sequence is TGTGCCAGCAGTGTAAGCTCCACTGGAAACACCATATATTTT.

V gene TRBV29-1 combines with J gene TRBJ1-2, with TRBD1 identical over 7 bases. Germline V gene data show CDR1 as SQVTM and CDR2 as ANQGSEA. This CDR3 spans 12 amino acids. V was pared by 5 bases and J by 7 bases, with 7 bases of the junction left unmatched. The CDR3 sequence: CSVSDRVGGYTF. Here the CDR3 DNA reads TGCAGCGTTTCTGACAGGGTCGGTGGCTACACCTTC. The complete variable domain, with remaining parts taken from reference TRBV29-1 and TRBJ1-2, reads SAVISQKPSRDICQRGTSLTIQCQVDSQVTMMFWYRQQPGQSLTLIATANQGSEATYESGFVIDKFPISRPNLTFSTLTVSNMSPEDSSIYLCSVSDRVGGYTFGSGTRLTVV.

This clone occurred once. The chain employs TRBV28 and TRBJ2-7; 9 bases map to TRBD1. The CDR3 covers 17 residues. CDR1 and CDR2 from the germline V gene are MDHEN and SYDVKM. Unmatched junction bases numbered 16, after V lost 6 bases and J lost 4 bases. This CDR3 is CASSSAPRTGEPYEQYF. For the CDR3, the DNA is TGTGCCAGCAGCTCGGCCCCCAGGACAGGGGAGCCTTACGAGCAGTACTTC. The full variable domain, its missing parts supplied by reference TRBV28 and TRBJ2-7, is DVKVTQSSRYLVKRTGEKVFLECVQDMDHENMFWYRQDPGLGLRLIYFSYDVKMKEKGDIPEGYSVSREKKERFSLILESASTNQTSMYLCASSSAPRTGEPYEQYFGPGTRLTVT.

The chain combines TRBV4-2 with TRBJ2-4, with a weak D call TRBD1 (6 bases). Germline-derived CDR1 and CDR2 are LGHNA and YNFKEQ. CDR3 length: 14 amino acids. V was trimmed by 5 bases and J by 3 bases, leaving 11 bases between them. CDR3 loop: CASSIDRNKNIQYF. The DNA of the CDR3 is TGTGCCAGCAGCATCGACAGGAACAAAAACATTCAGTACTTC.

The genes are TRBV2 and TRBJ2-7, with 10 bases lining up with TRBD1. The CDR3 extends over 15 amino acids. Germline CDR1 is SNHLY and CDR2 is FYNNEI. The V gene end was trimmed by 4 bases and the J gene end by 3 bases; junction bases not matched to a gene: 6. The CDR3 bases are TGTGCCAGCAGTGGGACAGGGGGATTAGGCTACGAGCAGTACTTC. Protein product: CASSGTGGLGYEQYF.

This clone showed up just once. V gene TRBV2 combines with J gene TRBJ2-7, with 11 bases aligning to TRBD2. The V gene end was trimmed by 5 bases and the J gene end by 0 bases; junction bases not matched to a gene: 9. Germline CDR1 and CDR2: SNHLY and FYNNEI. The CDR3 is 17 amino acids. The CDR3 nucleotides are TGTGCCAGCAGTTTTTGGCCTACTAGCGGGAGCTCCTACGAGCAGTACTTC. Amino acids: CASSFWPTSGSSYEQYF.

The rearrangement joins TRBV7-6 to TRBJ1-3; 10 bases map to TRBD1. The CDR3 runs 14 residues. Germline CDR1 reads SGHVS; CDR2 reads FNYEAQ. Trimming removed 5 bases from V and 6 bases from J; junction bases left unmatched: 4. The CDR3: CASSSGQGVNTIYF. CDR3 coding DNA: TGTGCCAGCAGCAGCGGACAGGGGGTAAACACCATATATTTT. The full variable domain, completed using reference TRBV7-6 and TRBJ1-3, is GAGVSQSPRYKVTKRGQDVALRCDPISGHVSLYWYRQALGQGPEFLTYFNYEAQQDKSGLPNDRFSAERPEGSISTLTIQRTEQRDSAMYRCASSSGQGVNTIYFGEGSWLTVV.

The J gene is TRBJ2-7, the V gene TRBV7-8, with 12 bases identical to TRBD2. The germline gives CDR1 SGHVS, CDR2 FQNEAQ. This CDR3 contains 16 residues. J was trimmed by 2 bases and V by 1 base; bases with no gene match: 3. The CDR3 bases are TGTGCCAGCAGCTTAGAAGGACTAGCGGGGCCCTACGAGCAGTACTTC. Its protein product is CASSLEGLAGPYEQYF.

The chain combines TRBV21-1 with TRBJ2-7; TRBD1 is the table's D call, not checked against the DNA. TRBV21-1 is flagged as a pseudogene. This CDR3 contains 15 residues. CDR3 DNA: TGTGCCAGCAGCAAAGAGGCAGGGCTGGACTACGAGCAGTACTTC. It encodes CASSKEAGLDYEQYF.

The chain combines TRBV25-1 with TRBJ2-3; tentatively, D is TRBD1 (5 bases). Germline V gene lookup returns CDR1 MGHDK and CDR2 SYGVNS. CDR3 length: 17 amino acids. The ends were cut back, 0 bases at V and 3 bases at J, with 16 bases in the middle. In DNA form, the CDR3 reads TGTGCCAGCAGTGAATATATGGGGCGCGTAGGTACAGATACGCAGTATTTT. Translation gives CASSEYMGRVGTDTQYF.

The chain recombines TRBV7-3 with TRBJ2-1; 11 bases are shared with TRBD2. CDR3 length: 17 residues. In germline, CDR1 is SGHTA, CDR2 FQGTGA. J lost 7 bases, V lost 4 bases, and 12 bases had no gene match. The CDR3 DNA reads as TGTGCCAGCAGCTCCACTCCGACTAGCGGGAAATCGAATGAGCAGTTCTTC. It yields the protein CASSSTPTSGKSNEQFF.

This chain uses TRBV10-3 with TRBJ1-1; tentative D call: TRBD1 (5 bases). The germline V gene has CDR1 ENHRY and CDR2 SYGVKD. The CDR3 has 16 amino acids. V lost 2 bases to trimming and J lost 2 bases, with 15 bases between them. The CDR3 spells CAISEVGEGANTEAFF. The CDR3, as DNA: TGTGCCATCAGTGAGGTAGGGGAAGGGGCTAACACTGAAGCTTTCTTT.

This chain uses TRBV28 with TRBJ1-2; tentative D call: TRBD1 (5 bases). V dropped 7 bases and J dropped 1 base, with 19 bases sitting between them. Germline V lookup: CDR1 MDHEN, CDR2 SYDVKM. This CDR3 comprises 16 residues. CDR3 in DNA: TGTGCCAGCACCCTAGAAGGGACTTTGTTTAACTATGGCTACACCTTC. Translated, it gives CASTLEGTLFNYGYTF.

In this sample, this clone turned up once. V usage is TRBV6-5 and J usage is TRBJ1-2, with D possibly TRBD1 on 5 matching bases. V lost 0 bases and J 6 bases, leaving 14 bases between the germline ends. CDR1 is MNHEY and CDR2 is SVGAGI in the germline V gene. The CDR3 consists of 15 residues. Written as DNA, the CDR3 is TGTGCCAGCAGTTACTCGATTTCGACAGTTAATGGCTACACCTTC. This sequence encodes CASSYSISTVNGYTF.

V and J are TRBV15 and TRBJ2-3; TRBD2 aligns across 9 bases. Per germline, CDR1 LNHNV and CDR2 YYDKDF (reference sequence). Germline trimming cut 2 bases from V and 4 bases from J; bases unmatched to any gene: 1. This CDR3 spans 14 amino acids. CDR3 loop: CATSRLAGSDTQYF. Here the CDR3 DNA reads TGTGCCACCAGCAGACTAGCGGGATCAGATACGCAGTATTTT. Supplemented by reference TRBV15 and TRBJ2-3, the full variable domain reads DAMVIQNPRYQVTQFGKPVTLSCSQTLNHNVMYWYQQKSSQAPKLLFHYYDKDFNNEADTPDNFQSRRPNTSFCFLDIRSPGLGDTAMYLCATSRLAGSDTQYFGPGTRLTVL.

The chain carries TRBV19 and TRBJ2-6; the D gene is possibly TRBD2 (6 bases). This CDR3 region has 19 residues. The V and J ends lost 6 bases and 0 bases respectively, with 21 bases between them. CDR1 is LNHDA and CDR2 is SQIVND in the germline V gene (reference sequence). CDR3 region: CASRILRGERASGANVLTF. In DNA, the CDR3 is TGTGCCAGTAGGATTCTGCGGGGAGAAAGGGCCTCTGGGGCCAACGTCCTGACTTTC.

The chain uses TRBV11-2 and TRBJ1-5; D gene unclear. In germline, CDR1 is SGHAT, CDR2 FQNNGV. The CDR3 has 17 amino acids. Trimming took 3 bases from V and 0 from J, leaving 15 bases between them. CDR3 in DNA: TGTGCCAGCAGCTTCGGCCCCGGCGGTTATAGCAATCAGCCCCAGCATTTT. It yields the protein CASSFGPGGYSNQPQHF. The complete variable domain, with remaining parts taken from reference TRBV11-2 and TRBJ1-5, reads EAGVAQSPRYKIIEKRQSVAFWCNPISGHATLYWYQQILGQGPKLLIQFQNNGVVDDSQLPKDRFSAERLKGVDSTLKIQPAKLEDSAVYLCASSFGPGGYSNQPQHFGDGTRLSIL.

CDR3 protein: CASSVGLGSQPQHF. CDR3 coding DNA: TGTGCCAGCAGTGTAGGCCTGGGGAGTCAGCCCCAGCATTTT. This chain links TRBV28 with TRBJ1-5; D not certain. Between the trimmed V and J ends, which lost 5 bases and 6 bases, there was a span of 14 bases. This CDR3 comprises 14 residues. Germline lookup yields CDR1 MDHEN and CDR2 SYDVKM.

The rearrangement joins TRBV7-3 to TRBJ2-7, with 8 bases identical to TRBD1. The junction had 10 bases not matched to a gene; V was cut back by 4 bases and J by 5 bases. This CDR3 is 15 amino acids long. Germline lookup yields CDR1 SGHTA and CDR2 FQGTGA. CDR3 DNA sequence: TGTGCCAGCAGCTCCTCAGGGGGCAGGGAGGACGAGCAGTACTTC. Amino acids: CASSSSGGREDEQYF.

The chain carries TRBV11-1 and TRBJ2-7; D perhaps matches TRBD2 (6 bases). Germline V gene lookup returns CDR1 SGHAT and CDR2 FQDESV (reference sequence). CDR3 size: 13 residues. Trimming removed 4 bases from V and 5 bases from J, with 12 bases in between. As DNA, the CDR3 is TGTGCCAGCAGCTCTAGACGGGAGAACGAGCAGTACTTC. As protein: CASSSRRENEQYF.

In its sample, this clone was seen once. The chain carries TRBV27 and TRBJ1-5; TRBD1 is a possible D gene (6 bases). Trimming shortened V by 6 bases and J by 9 bases, and 18 bases separated the two germline ends. The CDR3 runs to 14 residues. Germline values: CDR1 MNHEY, CDR2 SMNVEV (reference sequence). Here the CDR3 DNA reads TGTGCCAGCAGCAATGGGGGCCTCACCCGGCCCCAGCATTTT. Protein product: CASSNGGLTRPQHF.

The chain employs TRBV5-1 and TRBJ2-7, with 8 positions matching TRBD2. Germline V lookup: CDR1 SGHRS, CDR2 YFSETQ. J lost 2 bases, V lost 5 bases, and 6 bases had no gene match. The CDR3 spans 14 residues. The CDR3 here is CASSSSGGAYEQYF. The CDR3 DNA reads as TGCGCCAGCAGTTCCTCCGGGGGGGCCTACGAGCAGTACTTC.

This clone was seen once. This rearrangement joins TRBV6-6 to TRBJ2-7, with TRBD1 identical over 7 bases. Germline V gene lookup returns CDR1 MNHNY and CDR2 SVGAGI (reference sequence). Trimming at V came to 5 bases and at J to 2 bases, leaving 6 bases not matched to a gene. This CDR3 spans 14 amino acids. The CDR3 DNA reads TGTGCCAGCAGTGGTACAGGGGCGGCCTACGAGCAGTACTTC. Translating it yields CASSGTGAAYEQYF.

V is TRBV7-9 and J is TRBJ1-4, with 9 bases that match TRBD1. There are 14 residues in the CDR3. Looked up from germline, CDR1 is SEHNR and CDR2 is FQNEAQ (reference sequence). V dropped 5 bases and J dropped 7; count of bases not matched to a gene: 5. The CDR3 sequence is CASSTDRGSEKLFF. DNA of the CDR3: TGTGCCAGCAGCACGGACAGGGGAAGTGAAAAACTGTTTTTT.

A single count supports this clone. V usage is TRBV7-8 and J usage is TRBJ2-1; TRBD2 aligns across 9 bases. V shed 2 bases, J shed 0 bases, and the junction held 8 bases outside the gene matches. Per the germline V gene, CDR1 is SGHVS and CDR2 is FQNEAQ. CDR3 length: 18 amino acids. The CDR3 bases are TGTGCCAGCAGCTTAATTAGCGGGAGCGGTGGCTCCTACAATGAGCAGTTCTTC. Its protein product is CASSLISGSGGSYNEQFF.

The gene calls are TRBV5-8 and TRBJ1-1; TRBD1 aligns across 7 bases. The CDR3 consists of 15 residues. Looked up from germline, CDR1 is SGHTS and CDR2 is YDEGEE. The junction had 5 bases not matched to a gene; V was cut back by 2 bases and J by 1 base. The CDR3: CASSLLQGSNTEAFF. CDR3 DNA sequence: TGTGCCAGCAGCTTATTACAGGGGTCGAACACTGAAGCTTTCTTT.

This clone showed up just once. The chain employs TRBV29-1 and TRBJ2-1; 8 bases are shared with TRBD2. The germline V gene encodes CDR1 SQVTM and CDR2 ANQGSEA. The CDR3 length is 16 residues. Losses at the gene ends were 2 bases for V and 0 bases for J; bases not matched to a gene: 6. DNA of the CDR3: TGCAGCGTTGAAAGCGGGAGTGCCAGCTCCTACAATGAGCAGTTCTTC. This encodes CSVESGSASSYNEQFF.

The V gene is TRBV29-1, the J gene TRBJ2-1, with TRBD1 matching 7 bases. There are 13 residues in the CDR3. The germline V gene has CDR1 SQVTM and CDR2 ANQGSEA. Germline trimming cut 4 bases from V and 9 bases from J; bases unmatched to any gene: 9. In DNA, the CDR3 is TGCAGCGTTGCCCCCACAGGGGACGGTGAGCAGTTCTTC. This sequence encodes CSVAPTGDGEQFF.